The sequence of this TCR beta chain was determined in a study of blood T cells in healthy people across ages. Then a second PCR, running about 6 to 12 cycles, was carried out with a sample-barcoded 5' primer and a J-beta primer mix. TCRdb reanalysed the 5' RACE reads using MiXCR and keeps one entry per CDR3 protein. The sample includes about a million distinct CDR3 sequences, about 44% seen only once; the top ten take about an eighth. Healthy Caucasian individuals from Russia aged roughly 6 to 90 served as donors. Each sample provided at least 5.5 micrograms of extracted total RNA. Germline loops: CDR1 MDHEN, CDR2 SYDVKM. With V trimmed by 2 bases and J by 2 bases, 4 bases remained unmatched. This CDR3 is built from 15 residues.

Sequenced: blood. The V gene is TRBV28, the J gene TRBJ2-7, with 9 bases lining up with TRBD1. This TCR came from a man under 40 in good health. CDR3 in amino acids: CASSLGGQGTYEQYF. For the CDR3, the DNA is TGTGCCAGCAGTTTAGGGGGACAGGGAACCTACGAGCAGTACTTC.